What follows are 3 T cell receptor beta chains derived from one specimen sequenced in a study of OX40 agonist ivuxolimab in advanced cancers. Clones were read by immunoSEQ multiplex PCR, and TCRdb kept only the in-frame ones, dropping some. The table has some 79,000 clones, around nine tenths seen once; the top ten hold roughly 0.45%. The material sequenced was CD4+ or CD8+ T cells sorted from blood, taken in a trial of the OX40 agonist ivuxolimab. The origin of the receptors is an adult with an advanced solid tumor such as melanoma, head and neck, liver or kidney cancer.

The chain recombines TRBV5-1 with TRBJ1-1; D may be TRBD1 (5 bases). The CDR3 is 13 amino acids. The V end was cut by 7 bases, the J end by 0 bases, with 10 bases between. The germline gives CDR1 SGHRS, CDR2 YFSETQ. The CDR3 spells CASGDGLNTEAFF. DNA of the CDR3: TGCGCCAGCGGGGACGGCTTGAACACTGAAGCTTTCTTT.

This rearrangement joins TRBV10-3 to TRBJ2-2; D might be TRBD2 (5 bases). V was trimmed by 5 bases and J by 6 bases, leaving 10 bases between them. CDR3 length: 13 residues. CDR1 and CDR2 from the germline V gene are ENHRY and SYGVKD. The CDR3 coding sequence is TGTGCCATCAGTCCCCGAGGGCCCGGGGAGCTGTTTTTT. Protein sequence: CAISPRGPGELFF.

This chain joins TRBV6-1 and TRBJ2-7; 10 nucleotides align to TRBD1. Germline V gene data show CDR1 as MNHNS and CDR2 as SASEGT. The V gene end was trimmed by 6 bases and the J gene end by 9 bases; junction bases not matched to a gene: 17. The CDR3 contains 16 residues. The CDR3 sequence is CASSESQTGGAGGQYF. The CDR3 region has the DNA TGTGCCAGCAGCGAATCCCAGACAGGGGGCGCAGGAGGGCAGTACTTC.